A single sample is the source of the 4 T cell receptor beta chains below, sequenced in a study of cytotoxic CD8 clonotypes in ibrutinib-treated CLL. Assay: immunoSEQ multiplex PCR; the TCRdb copy retains only in-frame clones and omits some. The data show 200,000 to 250,000 clones, with around 70% seen just once and 5.9% held by the top ten. Sequencing used PBMCs, obtained after 12 months of ibrutinib treatment. These receptors were obtained from a human donor with chronic lymphocytic leukemia.

This chain's CDR3 is CASSPLGVETQYF. CDR3 nucleotide sequence: TGTGCCAGCAGCCCCCTGGGCGTAGAGACCCAGTACTTC. The rearrangement links TRBV9 to TRBJ2-5; no firm D call. In germline, CDR1 is SGDLS, CDR2 YYNGEE. The CDR3 extends over 13 amino acids. The germline V and J ends were trimmed by 4 bases and 4 bases, with 11 bases remaining between them.

The chain combines TRBV6-1 with TRBJ2-5; TRBD1 aligns across 10 bases. Germline-derived CDR1 and CDR2 are MNHNS and SASEGT. This CDR3 has 14 residues. V lost 7 bases to trimming and J lost 5 bases; unmatched junction nucleotides: 7. This CDR3 is CASKRTGGLETQYF. The DNA for the CDR3 is TGTGCCAGCAAAAGGACAGGGGGGTTGGAGACCCAGTACTTC.

This clone was counted a few times. J is TRBJ2-6 and V is TRBV7-3; D gene unclear. The V end was cut by 1 base, the J end by 4 bases, with 5 bases between. CDR1 and CDR2 from the germline V gene are SGHTA and FQGTGA. This CDR3 has 14 amino acids. The CDR3 DNA sequence: TGTGCCAGCAGCTTAAATTCGGGGGCCAACGTCCTGACTTTC. Residues: CASSLNSGANVLTF.

This chain joins TRBV5-1 and TRBJ2-6; D may be TRBD2 (5 bases). The CDR3 has 15 residues. The germline CDR1 and CDR2 sequences are SGHRS and YFSETQ. V shed 7 bases and J shed 1 base, with 12 bases lying between them. CDR3 in DNA: TGCGCCAGCGCATTACTAGAGTCTGGGGCCAACGTCCTGACTTTC. As protein: CASALLESGANVLTF.